Below, 28 T cell receptor beta chains from the same sample are listed, as sequenced in a study of blood T cells in healthy people across ages. A second PCR, run for about 7 to 12 cycles, used a sample-barcoded 5' primer plus a J-beta primer mix. TCRdb redid the calling of the 5' RACE reads with MiXCR, one entry per CDR3 protein. The table includes under 2 million distinct CDR3 sequences, 34% detected once. Material for sequencing was blood. The source is a woman in her twenties or thirties in good health.

The V gene is TRBV5-1, the J gene TRBJ1-2; tentatively, D is TRBD1 (5 bases). The CDR3 contains 15 residues. The germline V and J ends were trimmed by 4 bases and 0 bases, with 13 bases remaining between them. Germline V gives CDR1 SGHRS, CDR2 YFSETQ. Here the CDR3 reads CASSHGQGANYGYTF. The CDR3 DNA is TGCGCCAGCAGCCACGGGCAGGGAGCTAACTATGGCTACACCTTC.

A few counts support this clonotype. The rearrangement joins TRBV7-9 to TRBJ2-5, with D perhaps TRBD2 (7 bases). Trimming took off 4 bases at V and 9 bases at J, with 18 bases between the two ends. This CDR3 has 14 residues. Looked up from germline, CDR1 is SEHNR and CDR2 is FQNEAQ (reference sequence). The DNA for the CDR3 is TGTGCCAGCAGCTACGAAGGGGGTGGGAGGGCCCAGTACTTC. This codes for CASSYEGGGRAQYF.

This clonotype was seen a handful of times. The chain joins TRBV4-1 to TRBJ2-1; 7 bases map to TRBD2. The germline gives CDR1 MGHRA, CDR2 YSYEKL. The CDR3 sequence is 15 residues long. With V trimmed by 4 bases and J by 2 bases, 5 bases remained unmatched. The CDR3: CASSRLARAYNEQFF. Here the CDR3 DNA reads TGCGCCAGCAGCCGACTAGCTCGGGCCTACAATGAGCAGTTCTTC.

The chain combines TRBV12-3 or TRBV12-4 with TRBJ2-7; TRBD2 matches 15 bases. This CDR3 has 16 amino acids. The V and J ends lost 7 bases and 0 bases, in that order; junction bases with no gene match: 4. This chain's CDR3 is CASNSGLAGGSYEQYF. The CDR3 DNA reads TGTGCCAGCAACTCGGGACTAGCGGGGGGCTCCTACGAGCAGTACTTC.

Notes on this clonotype: At one end the junction does not follow the germline gene, possibly because of a read error. CDR3 loop: CASSVASGMGGLGSPRHF. The DNA of the CDR3 is TGTGCCAGCAGCGTAGCTTCGGGTATGGGGGGCTTGGGTTCACCCCGCCACTTT. The V call is TRBV9, the J call TRBJ1-6, with D possibly matching TRBD1 (6 bases). The germline gives CDR1 SGDLS, CDR2 YYNGEE. The length of the CDR3 is 18 residues.

The chain links TRBV29-1 to TRBJ2-3; D uncertain. Per germline, CDR1 SQVTM and CDR2 ANQGSEA. The length of the CDR3 is 13 residues. Trimming took 5 bases from V and 1 from J, leaving 10 bases between them. The CDR3: CSVLQECTDTQYF. The CDR3 nucleotides read TGCAGCGTTCTTCAAGAGTGCACAGATACGCAGTATTTT.

The chain combines TRBV6-1 with TRBJ2-7, with D possibly being TRBD2 (5 bases). Germline CDR1 and CDR2: MNHNS and SASEGT. V was cut by 5 bases and J by 3 bases, with 14 bases left in between. This CDR3 comprises 14 residues. The CDR3 sequence: CASSPGSTFYEQYF. The CDR3 region has the DNA TGTGCCAGCAGTCCGGGATCCACCTTCTACGAGCAGTACTTC.

This clonotype appeared a few times. The gene calls are TRBV27 and TRBJ1-1; D uncertain. Trimming pared 7 bases from V and 4 bases from J, leaving 16 bases between. Germline V gene data show CDR1 as MNHEY and CDR2 as SMNVEV (reference sequence). CDR3 size: 14 residues. CDR3 nucleotide sequence: TGTGCCAGCAATGTGGGGTTTGGGCTCACTGAAGCTTTCTTT. It encodes CASNVGFGLTEAFF.

This clonotype has just a few counts. The genes are TRBV12-3 or TRBV12-4 and TRBJ2-5, with a tentative D call TRBD2 (6 bases). V lost 5 bases and J 5 bases, leaving 21 bases between the germline ends. This CDR3 has 16 residues. The CDR3 sequence: CASSPSREPREETQYF. In nucleotides, the CDR3 is TGTGCCAGCAGTCCTAGTCGGGAGCCAAGGGAGGAGACCCAGTACTTC.

The chain employs TRBV12-5 and TRBJ2-3, with a tentative D call TRBD2 (5 bases). CDR3 length: 17 amino acids. Germline CDR1 LGHNT, CDR2 FRNRAP. Trimming left V 3 bases short and J 0 bases short, with 16 bases between. As DNA, the CDR3 is TGTGCTAGTGGTTTTTCGGTTAGCGCCACTAGCACAGATACGCAGTATTTT. It codes for CASGFSVSATSTDTQYF.

The chain has TRBV20-1 and TRBJ1-1; a weak D match, TRBD1 (5 bases). The germline V and J ends were trimmed by 0 bases and 0 bases, with 11 bases remaining between them. The CDR3 has 15 residues. The germline CDR1 and CDR2 sequences are DFQATT and SNEGSKA (reference sequence). Here the CDR3 reads CSARDDGGMNTEAFF. The CDR3 nucleotides are TGCAGTGCTAGAGATGATGGGGGAATGAACACTGAAGCTTTCTTT.

Concerning this clonotype itself: Sequence at one end of the junction differs from germline and may be a read error. The V and J genes are TRBV6-6 and TRBJ1-4, with D unclear. The CDR3 extends over 14 amino acids. Germline assignment: CDR1 MNHNY and CDR2 SVGAGI (reference sequence). This CDR3 reads CASSYAGSNEKLFF. The CDR3 nucleotides are TGTGCCAGCAGTTACGCCGGCAGCAATGAAAAGCTGTTTTTT.

This clonotype was seen many times. CDR3 DNA: TGTGCCAGCAGTTTAGGTGCCGAGCAGTTCTTC. It specifies CASSLGAEQFF. This chain uses TRBV12-3 or TRBV12-4 with TRBJ2-1, with D unclear. The CDR3 runs to 11 residues. The germline V and J ends were trimmed by 1 base and 10 bases, with 5 bases remaining between them.

The gene calls are TRBV9 and TRBJ2-7; TRBD1 matches 7 bases. CDR3 length: 14 residues. Germline V lookup: CDR1 SGDLS, CDR2 YYNGEE. V shed 4 bases, J shed 3 bases, and the junction held 7 bases outside the gene matches. The CDR3 loop is CASSPGGTIYEQYF. CDR3 coding DNA: TGTGCCAGCAGCCCAGGGGGAACGATCTACGAGCAGTACTTC. The full variable domain, rest sourced from reference TRBV9 and TRBJ2-7, is DSGVTQTPKHLITATGQRVTLRCSPRSGDLSVYWYQQSLDQGLQFLIQYYNGEERAKGNILERFSAQQFPDLHSELNLSSLELGDSALYFCASSPGGTIYEQYFGPGTRLTVT.

This chain links TRBV6-5 with TRBJ2-3; 10 nucleotides agree with TRBD2. The CDR3 spans 16 residues. J lost 0 bases, V lost 6 bases, and 6 bases had no gene match. Germline V gene data show CDR1 as MNHEY and CDR2 as SVGAGI. CDR3 amino acids: CASRTEREGSTDTQYF. The CDR3 DNA sequence: TGTGCCAGCAGAACCGAGCGGGAGGGCAGCACAGATACGCAGTATTTT.

The rearrangement joins TRBV9 to TRBJ1-1; TRBD1 matches at 7 bases. This CDR3 region has 20 residues. Looked up from germline, CDR1 is SGDLS and CDR2 is YYNGEE. Trimming removed 3 bases from V and 0 bases from J; junction bases left unmatched: 20. CDR3 nucleotides: TGTGCCAGCAGCGGAAACCGGGACAGCCAGCCCTGGGTTATGAACACTGAAGCTTTCTTT. Residues: CASSGNRDSQPWVMNTEAFF.

This clonotype was recorded a few times. The genes are TRBV7-2 and TRBJ2-5, with D possibly matching TRBD2 (6 bases). Per germline, CDR1 SGHTA and CDR2 FQGNSA. This CDR3 has 14 residues. V was pared by 4 bases and J by 4 bases, with 13 bases between. In nucleotides, the CDR3 is TGTGCCAGCAGCTCCGCGCGGGACGGAGAGACCCAGTACTTC. Amino acid sequence: CASSSARDGETQYF. Supplemented by reference TRBV7-2 and TRBJ2-5, the full variable domain reads GAGVSQSPSNKVTEKGKDVELRCDPISGHTALYWYRQSLGQGLEFLIYFQGNSAPDKSGLPSDRFSAERTGGSVSTLTIQRTQQEDSAVYLCASSSARDGETQYFGPGTRLLVL.

This chain links TRBV4-1 with TRBJ2-1; possibly TRBD2 for D (6 bases). CDR3 length: 15 residues. The V and J ends lost 4 bases and 6 bases respectively, with 16 bases between them. Germline V lookup: CDR1 MGHRA, CDR2 YSYEKL. The CDR3 reads CASSRTGTPVNEQFF. CDR3 sequence (DNA): TGCGCCAGCAGCCGAACCGGGACTCCAGTCAATGAGCAGTTCTTC.

Points on this clonotype: Given a much more abundant clone one base away, this may be a read error. The rearrangement joins TRBV4-2 to TRBJ1-2; D unresolved. The CDR3 extends over 15 amino acids. With 3 bases removed from V and 0 bases from J, the gap between germline ends came to 11 bases. Germline V lookup: CDR1 LGHNA, CDR2 YNFKEQ. In DNA form, the CDR3 reads TGTGCCAGCAGCCATGGCGGGGAGACTAACTATGGCTACACCTTC. This gives the protein CASSHGGETNYGYTF.

The V and J genes are TRBV11-3 and TRBJ1-1; D is possibly TRBD1 (6 bases). V gave up 7 bases and J gave up 1 base, with 16 bases separating them. The germline gives CDR1 SGHNT, CDR2 YENEEA. The CDR3 has 15 residues. CDR3 nucleotides: TGTGCCAGCACCTCTTGGGGGCCGTCGAACACTGAAGCTTTCTTT. Its translation: CASTSWGPSNTEAFF.

This clonotype was observed many times. This chain links TRBV7-9 with TRBJ2-7, with D perhaps matching TRBD1 (6 bases). The CDR3 covers 15 residues. The germline CDR1 and CDR2 sequences are SEHNR and FQNEAQ (reference sequence). Trimming took 3 bases from V and 5 from J, leaving 17 bases between them. The chain's CDR3 is CASSLTTGYFDEQYF. DNA for the CDR3: TGTGCCAGCAGCTTGACAACAGGGTACTTCGACGAGCAGTACTTC.

The chain uses TRBV9 and TRBJ2-3, with TRBD2 as a possible D gene (5 bases). V shed 2 bases and J shed 2 bases, with 9 bases lying between them. The CDR3 sequence is 14 residues long. Germline V gene sequence: CDR1 SGDLS, CDR2 YYNGEE. This CDR3 reads CASSVFGDTDTQYF. The CDR3 bases are TGTGCCAGCAGCGTCTTCGGGGACACAGATACGCAGTATTTT.

V usage is TRBV5-1 and J usage is TRBJ2-1, with D possibly TRBD2 on 5 matching bases. CDR3 length: 12 amino acids. Looked up from germline, CDR1 is SGHRS and CDR2 is YFSETQ. With 3 bases removed from V and 8 bases from J, the gap between germline ends came to 9 bases. The CDR3 DNA follows: TGCGCCAGCAGCTCCGGGAACGATGAGCAGTTCTTC. Its translation: CASSSGNDEQFF.

V and J are TRBV6-2 or TRBV6-3 and TRBJ2-1, with 8 bases matching TRBD2. CDR3 size: 15 residues. With V trimmed by 0 bases and J by 15 bases, 13 bases remained unmatched. Per the germline V gene, CDR1 is MNHEY and CDR2 is SVGEGT. CDR3: CASSYSGLVERGRFF. The CDR3 DNA follows: TGTGCCAGCAGTTACTCGGGCCTAGTCGAGCGGGGGCGGTTCTTC.

This clonotype has a handful of counts. The CDR3 DNA is TGCAGTGCCGCCGTAGGTGAACAGACGCAGTATTTT. Its translation: CSAAVGEQTQYF. The chain employs TRBV20-1 and TRBJ2-3; D gene unclear. The germline CDR1 and CDR2 sequences are DFQATT and SNEGSKA (reference sequence). Trimming removed 6 bases from V and 9 bases from J, with 16 bases in between. CDR3 length: 12 amino acids.

This chain connects TRBV29-1 to TRBJ2-3; 8 nucleotides match TRBD2. CDR3 length: 17 residues. Germline V gives CDR1 SQVTM, CDR2 ANQGSEA. The trim removed 0 bases at V and 4 bases at J, leaving 12 bases unmatched. CDR3 residues: CSVEEGYRRGVADTQYF. DNA of the CDR3: TGCAGCGTTGAAGAGGGGTACAGGCGGGGGGTTGCAGATACGCAGTATTTT.

This clonotype has only a few counts. V is TRBV14 and J is TRBJ2-7, with D unclear. CDR1 and CDR2 (germline): SGHDN, FVKESK. V lost 0 bases to trimming and J lost 3 bases, with 6 bases between them. This CDR3 comprises 13 residues. For the CDR3, the DNA is TGTGCCAGCAGCCAAGACCCTTACTACGAGCAGTACTTC. Amino acids: CASSQDPYYEQYF.

This chain joins TRBV27 and TRBJ2-7, with D perhaps assigned TRBD1 or TRBD2 (5 bases each). Trimming left V 4 bases short and J 2 bases short, with 12 bases between. Germline V gene lookup returns CDR1 MNHEY and CDR2 SMNVEV (reference sequence). The length of the CDR3 is 14 residues. The CDR3 loop reads CASSSSGTTYEQYF. The CDR3 DNA is TGTGCCAGCAGTTCTTCCGGGACCACCTACGAGCAGTACTTC.